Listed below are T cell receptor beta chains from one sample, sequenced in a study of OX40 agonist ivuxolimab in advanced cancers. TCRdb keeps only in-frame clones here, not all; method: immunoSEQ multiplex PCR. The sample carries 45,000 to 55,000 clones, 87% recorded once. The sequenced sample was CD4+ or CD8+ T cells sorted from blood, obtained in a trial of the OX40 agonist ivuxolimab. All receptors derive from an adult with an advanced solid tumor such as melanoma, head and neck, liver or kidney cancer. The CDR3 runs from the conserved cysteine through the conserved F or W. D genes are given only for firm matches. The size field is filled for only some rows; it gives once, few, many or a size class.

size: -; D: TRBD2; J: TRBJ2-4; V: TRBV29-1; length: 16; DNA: TGCAGCGCAGTTAGCGGGAGGGCCGGGGCCAAAAACATTCAGTACTTC; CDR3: CSAVSGRAGAKNIQYF
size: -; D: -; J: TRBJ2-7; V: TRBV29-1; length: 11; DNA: TGCAGCGTTGAGGCCCAGTACGAGCAGTACTTC; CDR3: CSVEAQYEQYF
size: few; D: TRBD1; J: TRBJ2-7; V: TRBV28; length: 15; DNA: TGTGCCAGCACCAACTGGGGACAGGGGGACTACGAGCAGTACTTC; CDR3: CASTNWGQGDYEQYF
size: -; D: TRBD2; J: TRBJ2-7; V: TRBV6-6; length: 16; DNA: TGTGCCAGCAGTTACCGTAGCGGGGCCCTCTCCTACGAGCAGTACTTC; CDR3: CASSYRSGALSYEQYF
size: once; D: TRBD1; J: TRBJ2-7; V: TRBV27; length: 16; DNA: TGTGCCAGCAGGGAATACCCCGGGACAGGTTCCTACGAGCAGTACTTC; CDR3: CASREYPGTGSYEQYF
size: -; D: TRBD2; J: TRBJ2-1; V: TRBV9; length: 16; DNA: TGTGCCAGCAGCAACCCTCTTGGCGGGAGTATCAATGAGCAGTTCTTC; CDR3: CASSNPLGGSINEQFF
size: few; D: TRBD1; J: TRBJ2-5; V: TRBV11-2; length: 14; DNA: TGTGCCAGCTCCCGGACAGGGGGCCTAGAGACCCAGTACTTC; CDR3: CASSRTGGLETQYF
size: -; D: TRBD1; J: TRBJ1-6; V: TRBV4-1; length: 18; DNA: TGCGCCAGCAGCCAAGACCGGACAGGGAGCTCCTATAATTCACCCCTCCACTTT; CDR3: CASSQDRTGSSYNSPLHF
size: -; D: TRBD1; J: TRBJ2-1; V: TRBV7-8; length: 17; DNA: TGTGCCAGCAGCTTAGTCATGAAGATGGACAGGTACAATGAGCAGTTCTTC; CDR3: CASSLVMKMDRYNEQFF
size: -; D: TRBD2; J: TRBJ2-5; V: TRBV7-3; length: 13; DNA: TGTGCCAGCAGTCGCGGGAGTGGGGAGACCCAGTACTTC; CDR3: CASSRGSGETQYF
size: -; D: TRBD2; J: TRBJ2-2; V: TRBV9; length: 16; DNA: TGTGCCAGCAGCGTAGCGGCGGGAGTTTACACCGGGGAGCTGTTTTTT; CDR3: CASSVAAGVYTGELFF
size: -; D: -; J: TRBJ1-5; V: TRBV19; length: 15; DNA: TGTGCCAGTAGTATACCTACAGGCGAGAATCAGCCCCAGCATTTT; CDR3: CASSIPTGENQPQHF
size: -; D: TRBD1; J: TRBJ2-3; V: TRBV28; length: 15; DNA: TGTGCCAGCAGCCGACCGGGACAGGGAGCAGATACGCAGTATTTT; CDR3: CASSRPGQGADTQYF
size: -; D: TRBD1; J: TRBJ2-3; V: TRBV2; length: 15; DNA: TGTGCCAGCAGACCCGGGACAGCAGACGCAGATACGCAGTATTTT; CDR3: CASRPGTADADTQYF
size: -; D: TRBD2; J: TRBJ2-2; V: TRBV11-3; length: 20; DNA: TGTGCCAGCAGCCTCCCCGTGACTAGCAGAAAACTTACAAACACCGGGGAGCTGTTTTTT; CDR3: CASSLPVTSRKLTNTGELFF
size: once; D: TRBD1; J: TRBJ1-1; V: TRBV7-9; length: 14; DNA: TGTGCCAGCAGCTCTACAGGGGCGGGAACTGAAGCTTTCTTT; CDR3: CASSSTGAGTEAFF
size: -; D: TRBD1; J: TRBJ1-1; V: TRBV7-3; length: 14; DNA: TGTGCCAGCTCCAGAGGGGGCAGTGGCACTGAAGCTTTCTTT; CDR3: CASSRGGSGTEAFF
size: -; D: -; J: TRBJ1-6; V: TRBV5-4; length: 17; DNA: TGTGCCAGCAGCTCGATTGGACAGTCCCTTGGGGATTCACCCCTCCACTTT; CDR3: CASSSIGQSLGDSPLHF
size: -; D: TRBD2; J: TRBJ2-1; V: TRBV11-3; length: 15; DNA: TGTGCCAGCGGGCGCAGCGGGAGTTCCTACAATGAGCAGTTCTTC; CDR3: CASGRSGSSYNEQFF
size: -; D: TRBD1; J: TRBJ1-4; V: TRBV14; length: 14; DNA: TGTGCCAGCAGCCAGGGACAGACGAATGAAAAACTGTTTTTT; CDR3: CASSQGQTNEKLFF
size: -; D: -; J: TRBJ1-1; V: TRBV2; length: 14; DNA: TGTGCCAATCCCACCCCCACGGTGAACACTGAAGCTTTCTTT; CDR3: CANPTPTVNTEAFF
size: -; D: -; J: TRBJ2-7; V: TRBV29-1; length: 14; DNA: TGCAGCGTATTCTTGACAGGATCCTACTACGAGCAGTACTTC; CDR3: CSVFLTGSYYEQYF
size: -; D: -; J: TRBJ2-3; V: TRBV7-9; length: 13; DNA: TGTGCCAGCAGCTTAGCGAGGGCAGATACGCAGTATTTT; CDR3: CASSLARADTQYF
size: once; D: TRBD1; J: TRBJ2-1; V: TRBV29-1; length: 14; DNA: TGCAGCGTAGTACCGGGACAGGGCATAAATGAGCAGTTCTTC; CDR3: CSVVPGQGINEQFF
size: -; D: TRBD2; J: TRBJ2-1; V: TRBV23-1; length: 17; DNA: TGCGCCAGCAGTCAATCCCGCGGGAGTAGGTCCTACAATGAGCAGTTCTTC; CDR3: CASSQSRGSRSYNEQFF
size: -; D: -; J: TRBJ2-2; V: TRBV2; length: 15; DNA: TGTGCCAGCAGTGGACAGCCTGCGAACACCGGGGAGCTGTTTTTT; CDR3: CASSGQPANTGELFF
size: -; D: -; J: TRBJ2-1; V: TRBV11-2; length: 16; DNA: TGTGCCAGCAGCTTAGGAGCGACAGACTCCTACAATGAGCAGTTCTTC; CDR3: CASSLGATDSYNEQFF
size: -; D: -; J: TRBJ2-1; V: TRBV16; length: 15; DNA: TGTGCCAGCAGCCAATTCCAGGGATCCTACAATGAGCAGTTCTTC; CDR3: CASSQFQGSYNEQFF
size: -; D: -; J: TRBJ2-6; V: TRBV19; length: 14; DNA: TGTGCCAGTAGTATAGGTGGTGGGGCCAACGTCCTGACTTTC; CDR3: CASSIGGGANVLTF
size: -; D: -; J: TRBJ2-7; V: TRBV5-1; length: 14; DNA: TGCGCCAGCAGCTGGGGTATAGATAACTACGAGCAGTACTTC; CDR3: CASSWGIDNYEQYF
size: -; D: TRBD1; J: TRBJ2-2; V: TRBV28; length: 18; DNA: TGTGCCAGCAGTCCCCATCGCGGGACAGGTTTGAACACCGGGGAGCTGTTTTTT; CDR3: CASSPHRGTGLNTGELFF
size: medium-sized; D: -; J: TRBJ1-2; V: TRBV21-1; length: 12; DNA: TGTGCCAGCAGCAAAGGACAGGGTGGCTACACCTTC; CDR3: CASSKGQGGYTF
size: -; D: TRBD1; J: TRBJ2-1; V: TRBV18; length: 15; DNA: TGTGCCAGCTCACGGGGACAGGGGGCTTTGAATGAGCAGTTCTTC; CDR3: CASSRGQGALNEQFF
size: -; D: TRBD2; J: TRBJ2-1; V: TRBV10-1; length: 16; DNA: TGCGCCAGCAGTGAGTCTATCGGGACTAGCGGAAATGAGCAGTTCTTC; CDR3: CASSESIGTSGNEQFF
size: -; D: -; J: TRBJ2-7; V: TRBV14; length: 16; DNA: TGTGCCAGCAGCCAATCGTTCCCGGACAGAGACTACGAGCAGTACTTC; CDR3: CASSQSFPDRDYEQYF
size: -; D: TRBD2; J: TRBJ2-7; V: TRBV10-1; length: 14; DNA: TGCGCCAGCAGTGACGGGAGGGCTAGGGTCGAGCAGTACTTC; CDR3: CASSDGRARVEQYF
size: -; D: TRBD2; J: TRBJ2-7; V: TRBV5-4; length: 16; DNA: TGTGCCAGCAGCGCGGGACCTAGCGGGAGGGCGTACGAGCAGTACTTC; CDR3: CASSAGPSGRAYEQYF
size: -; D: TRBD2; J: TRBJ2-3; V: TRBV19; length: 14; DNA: TGTGCCAGTAGTCGGGTGGAGCGGGGGGATACGCAGTATTTT; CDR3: CASSRVERGDTQYF
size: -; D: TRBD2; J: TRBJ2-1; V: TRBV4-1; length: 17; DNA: TGCGCCAGCAGCCAACCACCCCTAGCGGCGGGTGACAATGAGCAGTTCTTC; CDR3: CASSQPPLAAGDNEQFF
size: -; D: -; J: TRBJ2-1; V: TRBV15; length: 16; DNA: TGTGCCACCAGCAGAGACCCCGGCTCTCCGTCTACTGAGCAGTTCTTC; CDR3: CATSRDPGSPSTEQFF
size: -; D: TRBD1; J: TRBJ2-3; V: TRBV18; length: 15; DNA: TGTGCCAGCTCACCTTCAGGGGGCGCGTTAGATACGCAGTATTTT; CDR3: CASSPSGGALDTQYF
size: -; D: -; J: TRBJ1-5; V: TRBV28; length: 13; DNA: TGTGCCAGCAGTTTGAAGGTGGGACAGCCCCAGCATTTT; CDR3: CASSLKVGQPQHF
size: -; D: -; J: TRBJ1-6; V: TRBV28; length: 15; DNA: TGTGCCAGCAGTTTAGGGGGGGGCCGGAATTCACCCCTCCACTTT; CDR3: CASSLGGGRNSPLHF
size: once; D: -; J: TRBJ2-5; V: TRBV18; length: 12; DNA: TGTGCCAGCTCAACGTACCAAGAGACCCAGTACTTC; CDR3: CASSTYQETQYF
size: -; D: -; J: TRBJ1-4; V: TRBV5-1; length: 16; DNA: TGCGCCAGCAGCCCGGCTGGGACGGCGACTAACGAAAAACTGTTTTTT; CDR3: CASSPAGTATNEKLFF
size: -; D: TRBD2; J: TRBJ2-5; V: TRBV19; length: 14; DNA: TGTGCCAGTAGTATGGGGCTAGCGGGAGAGACCCAATACTTC; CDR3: CASSMGLAGETQYF
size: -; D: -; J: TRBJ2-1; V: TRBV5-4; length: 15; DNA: TGTGCCAGCAGTGCTAGCCTGGGCACCTACAATGAGCAGTTCTTC; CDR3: CASSASLGTYNEQFF
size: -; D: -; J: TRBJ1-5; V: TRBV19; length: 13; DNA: TGTGCCAGTAGTCGCTGGTCGGAGCAGCCCCAGCATTTT; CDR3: CASSRWSEQPQHF
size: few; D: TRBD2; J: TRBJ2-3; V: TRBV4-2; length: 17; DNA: TGTGCCAGCAGCCAAGATCACCGGCTAGCGGGGGGGGATACGCAGTATTTT; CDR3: CASSQDHRLAGGDTQYF
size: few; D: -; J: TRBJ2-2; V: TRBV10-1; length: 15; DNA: TGCGCCAGCAGTGAGGAACGGGAGATCGCCGGGGAGCTGTTTTTT; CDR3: CASSEEREIAGELFF